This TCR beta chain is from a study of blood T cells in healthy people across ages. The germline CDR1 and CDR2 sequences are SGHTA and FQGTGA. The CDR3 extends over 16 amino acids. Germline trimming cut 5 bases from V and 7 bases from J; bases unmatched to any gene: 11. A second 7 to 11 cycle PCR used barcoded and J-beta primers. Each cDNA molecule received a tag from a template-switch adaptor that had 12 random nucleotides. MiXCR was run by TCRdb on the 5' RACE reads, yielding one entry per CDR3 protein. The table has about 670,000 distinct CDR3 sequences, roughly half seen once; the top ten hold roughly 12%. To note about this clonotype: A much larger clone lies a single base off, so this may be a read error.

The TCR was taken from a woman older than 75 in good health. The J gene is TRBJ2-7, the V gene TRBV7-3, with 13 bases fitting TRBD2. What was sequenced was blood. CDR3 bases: TGTGCCAGCAGCCTTACCGGGACTAGCGGGATTGGAGAGCAGTACTTC. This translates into CASSLTGTSGIGEQYF.